This T cell receptor (beta chain) appears in the sequencing data of a study of T cells after posttransplantation cyclophosphamide. Study results and limitations: TRB overlap between skin or GI tissue T cells and blood was limited. TRB clonality was highly associated with recipient CMV seropositivity and reactivation. Later blood repertoires were often dominated by clones from the donor CD8+ memory compartment.

Treatment was busulfan-fludarabine conditioning, a marrow graft, and cyclophosphamide on days +3 and +4. Trimming removed 4 bases from V and 1 base from J, with 14 bases in between. CDR1 is SGHRS, CDR2 YFSETQ, per germline. This CDR3 has 15 residues. In the case of this clone: Its specificity is unknown.

Some clones are missing from TCRdb's copy, which holds only in-frame ones; the method was immunoSEQ multiplex PCR. The sample consists of some 45,000 clones, around 91% of them appearing once. Sequenced material: PBMCs, taken just over 60 days after allogeneic stem cell transplant with posttransplant cyclophosphamide. The receptor was isolated from a male patient between 55 and 70 years old who received an allogeneic stem cell transplant from a related donor and was CMV-positive. Some T cells may arise from the graft donor. The rearrangement joins TRBV5-1 to TRBJ1-2, with D perhaps matching TRBD1 (5 bases). Here the CDR3 DNA reads TGCGCCAGCAGCACACCCGGAGACAGTAACTATGGCTACACCTTC. It yields the protein CASSTPGDSNYGYTF.